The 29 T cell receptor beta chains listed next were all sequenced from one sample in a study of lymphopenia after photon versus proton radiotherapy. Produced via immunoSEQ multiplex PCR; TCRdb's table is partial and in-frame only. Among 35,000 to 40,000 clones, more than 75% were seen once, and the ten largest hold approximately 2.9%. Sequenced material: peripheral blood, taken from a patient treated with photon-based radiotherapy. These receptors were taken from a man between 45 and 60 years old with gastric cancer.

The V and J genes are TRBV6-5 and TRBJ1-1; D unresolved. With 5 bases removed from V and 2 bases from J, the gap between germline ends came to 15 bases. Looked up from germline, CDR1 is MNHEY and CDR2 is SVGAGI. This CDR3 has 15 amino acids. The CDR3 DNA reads TGTGCCAGCAGTCTTACCGGGCAACTCAACACTGAAGCTTTCTTT. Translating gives CASSLTGQLNTEAFF.

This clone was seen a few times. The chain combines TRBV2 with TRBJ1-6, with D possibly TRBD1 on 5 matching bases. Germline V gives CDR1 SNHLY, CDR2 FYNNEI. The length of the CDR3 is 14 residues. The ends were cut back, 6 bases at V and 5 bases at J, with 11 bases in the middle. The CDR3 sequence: CASSRVGDNSPLHF. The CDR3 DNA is TGTGCCAGCAGCAGGGTGGGGGATAATTCACCCCTCCACTTT.

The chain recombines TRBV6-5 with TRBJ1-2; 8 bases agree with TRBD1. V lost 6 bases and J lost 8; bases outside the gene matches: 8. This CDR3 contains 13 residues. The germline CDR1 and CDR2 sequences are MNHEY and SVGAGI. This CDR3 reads CASSLDRVGGYTF. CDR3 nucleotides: TGTGCCAGCAGCCTGGACAGGGTAGGAGGCTACACCTTC.

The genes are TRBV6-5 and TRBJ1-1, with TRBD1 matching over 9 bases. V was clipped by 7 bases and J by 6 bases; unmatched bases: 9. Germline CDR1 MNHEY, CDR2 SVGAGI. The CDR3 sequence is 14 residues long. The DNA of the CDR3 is TGTGCCAGCAATCGGGACAGGGTTATTTCTGAAGCTTTCTTT. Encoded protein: CASNRDRVISEAFF.

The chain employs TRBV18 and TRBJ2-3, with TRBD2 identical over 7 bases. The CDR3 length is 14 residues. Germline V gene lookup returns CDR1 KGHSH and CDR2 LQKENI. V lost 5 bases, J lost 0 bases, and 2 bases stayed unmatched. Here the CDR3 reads CASSSSGSTDTQYF. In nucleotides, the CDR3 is TGTGCCAGCTCAAGTAGCGGGAGCACAGATACGCAGTATTTT.

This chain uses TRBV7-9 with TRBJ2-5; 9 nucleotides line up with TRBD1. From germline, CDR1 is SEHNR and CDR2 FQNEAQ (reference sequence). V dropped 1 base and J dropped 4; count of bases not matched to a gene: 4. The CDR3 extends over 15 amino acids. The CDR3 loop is CASSLGGQGLETQYF. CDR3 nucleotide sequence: TGTGCCAGCAGCTTAGGGGGACAGGGCCTAGAGACCCAGTACTTC.

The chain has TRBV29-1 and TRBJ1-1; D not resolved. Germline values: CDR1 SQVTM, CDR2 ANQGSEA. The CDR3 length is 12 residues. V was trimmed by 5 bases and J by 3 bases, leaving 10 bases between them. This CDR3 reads CSVRPGYTEAFF. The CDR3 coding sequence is TGCAGCGTTCGGCCAGGCTACACTGAAGCTTTCTTT. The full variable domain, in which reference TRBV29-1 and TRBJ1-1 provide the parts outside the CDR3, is SAVISQKPSRDICQRGTSLTIQCQVDSQVTMMFWYRQQPGQSLTLIATANQGSEATYESGFVIDKFPISRPNLTFSTLTVSNMSPEDSSIYLCSVRPGYTEAFFGQGTRLTVV.

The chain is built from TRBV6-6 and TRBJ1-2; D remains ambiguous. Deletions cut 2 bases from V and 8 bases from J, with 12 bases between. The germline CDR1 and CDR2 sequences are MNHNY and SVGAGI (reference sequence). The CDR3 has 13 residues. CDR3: CASSYAPVGGYTF. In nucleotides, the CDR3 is TGTGCCAGCAGTTACGCCCCGGTGGGAGGCTACACCTTC.

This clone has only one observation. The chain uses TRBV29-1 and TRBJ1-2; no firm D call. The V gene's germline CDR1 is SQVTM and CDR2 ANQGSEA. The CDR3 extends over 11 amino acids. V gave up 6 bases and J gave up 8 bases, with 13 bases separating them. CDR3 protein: CSVRPKDGYTF. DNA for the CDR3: TGCAGCGTCCGTCCTAAGGACGGCTACACCTTC.

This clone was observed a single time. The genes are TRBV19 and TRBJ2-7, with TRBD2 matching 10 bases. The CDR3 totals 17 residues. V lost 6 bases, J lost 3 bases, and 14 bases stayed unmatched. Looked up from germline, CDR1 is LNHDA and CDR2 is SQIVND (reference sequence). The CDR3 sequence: CASRALAGDDFDYEQYF. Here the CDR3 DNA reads TGTGCCAGTAGGGCTCTAGCGGGAGACGACTTCGACTACGAGCAGTACTTC. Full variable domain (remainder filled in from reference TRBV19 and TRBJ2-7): DGGITQSPKYLFRKEGQNVTLSCEQNLNHDAMYWYRQDPGQGLRLIYYSQIVNDFQKGDIAEGYSVSREKKESFPLTVTSAQKNPTAFYLCASRALAGDDFDYEQYFGPGTRLTVT.

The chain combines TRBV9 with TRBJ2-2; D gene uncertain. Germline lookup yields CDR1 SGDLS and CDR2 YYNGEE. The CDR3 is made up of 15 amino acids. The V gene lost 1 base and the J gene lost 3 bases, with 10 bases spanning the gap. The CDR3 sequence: CASSVSGLDTGELFF. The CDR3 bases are TGTGCCAGCAGCGTATCGGGCTTGGACACCGGGGAGCTGTTTTTT.

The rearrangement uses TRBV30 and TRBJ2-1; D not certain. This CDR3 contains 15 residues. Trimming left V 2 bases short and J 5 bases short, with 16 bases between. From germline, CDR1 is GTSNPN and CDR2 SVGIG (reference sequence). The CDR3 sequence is CAWSSGQSPNNEQFF. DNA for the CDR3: TGTGCCTGGAGTAGTGGGCAGAGCCCTAACAATGAGCAGTTCTTC.

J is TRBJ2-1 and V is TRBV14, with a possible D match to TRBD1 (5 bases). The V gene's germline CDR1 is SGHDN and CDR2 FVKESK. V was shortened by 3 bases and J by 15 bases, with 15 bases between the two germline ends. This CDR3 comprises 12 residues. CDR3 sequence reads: CASSQPPHRLFF. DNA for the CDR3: TGTGCCAGCAGCCAGCCCCCCCACAGGCTGTTCTTC.

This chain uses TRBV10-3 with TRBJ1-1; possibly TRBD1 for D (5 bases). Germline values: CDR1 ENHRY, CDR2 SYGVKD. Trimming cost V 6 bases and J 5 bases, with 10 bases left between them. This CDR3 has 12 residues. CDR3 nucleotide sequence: TGTGCCATCAGGGTAGGGGAGACTGAAGCTTTCTTT. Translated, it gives CAIRVGETEAFF.

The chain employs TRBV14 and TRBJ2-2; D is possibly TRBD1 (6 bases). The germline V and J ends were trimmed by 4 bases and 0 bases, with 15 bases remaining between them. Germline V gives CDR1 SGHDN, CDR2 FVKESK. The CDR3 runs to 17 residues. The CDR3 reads CASSPPLGTPNTGELFF. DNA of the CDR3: TGTGCCAGCAGCCCCCCCTTGGGGACACCGAACACCGGGGAGCTGTTTTTT.

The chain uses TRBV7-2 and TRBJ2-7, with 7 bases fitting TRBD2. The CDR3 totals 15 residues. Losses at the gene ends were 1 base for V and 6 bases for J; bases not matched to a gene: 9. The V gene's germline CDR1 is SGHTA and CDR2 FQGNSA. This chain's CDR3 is CASSLVGPGGAEQYF. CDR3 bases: TGTGCCAGCAGCTTAGTCGGCCCGGGGGGTGCCGAGCAGTACTTC.

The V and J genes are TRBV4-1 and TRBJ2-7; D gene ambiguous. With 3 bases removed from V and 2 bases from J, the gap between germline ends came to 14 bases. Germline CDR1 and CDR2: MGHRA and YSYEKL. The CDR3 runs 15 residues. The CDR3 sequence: CASSQGLGNPYEQYF. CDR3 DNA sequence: TGCGCCAGCAGCCAGGGTTTGGGAAACCCCTACGAGCAGTACTTC.

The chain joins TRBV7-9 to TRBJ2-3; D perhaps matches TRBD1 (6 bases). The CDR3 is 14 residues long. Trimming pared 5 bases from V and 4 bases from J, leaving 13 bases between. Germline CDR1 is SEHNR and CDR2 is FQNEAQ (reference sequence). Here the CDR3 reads CASSDHRQADTQYF. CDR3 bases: TGTGCCAGCAGCGATCACCGACAGGCAGATACGCAGTATTTT.

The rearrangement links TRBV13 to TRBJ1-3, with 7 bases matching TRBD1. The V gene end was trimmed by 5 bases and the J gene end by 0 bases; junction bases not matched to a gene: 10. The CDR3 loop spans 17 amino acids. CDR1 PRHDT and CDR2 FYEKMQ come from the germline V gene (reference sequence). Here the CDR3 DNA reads TGTGCCAGCAGCCTGAACAGGGGCACGAGCTCTGGAAACACCATATATTTT. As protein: CASSLNRGTSSGNTIYF.

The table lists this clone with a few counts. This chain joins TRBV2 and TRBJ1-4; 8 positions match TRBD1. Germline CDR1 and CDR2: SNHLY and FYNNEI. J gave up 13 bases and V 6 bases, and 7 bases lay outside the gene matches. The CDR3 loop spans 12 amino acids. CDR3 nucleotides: TGTGCCAGCAGGGGGACAGGCGTGGTACTGTTTTTT. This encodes CASRGTGVVLFF.

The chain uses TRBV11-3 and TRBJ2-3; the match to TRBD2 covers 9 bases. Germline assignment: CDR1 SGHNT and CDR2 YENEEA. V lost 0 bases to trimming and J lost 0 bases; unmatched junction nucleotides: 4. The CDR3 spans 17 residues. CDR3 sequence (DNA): TGTGCCAGCAGCTTAGACTCTAGCGGGGCAAGCACAGATACGCAGTATTTT. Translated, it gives CASSLDSSGASTDTQYF.

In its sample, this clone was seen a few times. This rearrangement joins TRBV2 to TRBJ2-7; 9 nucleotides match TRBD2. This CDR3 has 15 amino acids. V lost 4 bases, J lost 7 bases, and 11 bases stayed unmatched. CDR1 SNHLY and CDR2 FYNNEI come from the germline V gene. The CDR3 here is CASSGVGGRGGEQYF. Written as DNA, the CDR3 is TGTGCCAGCAGTGGCGTGGGCGGGAGGGGAGGGGAGCAGTACTTC.

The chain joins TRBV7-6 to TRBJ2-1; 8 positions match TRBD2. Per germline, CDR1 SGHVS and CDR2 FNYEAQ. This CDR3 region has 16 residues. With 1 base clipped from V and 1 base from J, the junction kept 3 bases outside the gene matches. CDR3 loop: CASSLDSGKSYNEQFF. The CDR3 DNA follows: TGTGCCAGCAGCTTAGATAGCGGGAAATCCTACAATGAGCAGTTCTTC.

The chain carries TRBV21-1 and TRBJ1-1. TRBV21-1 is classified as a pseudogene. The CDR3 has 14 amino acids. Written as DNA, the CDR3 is TGTGCCAGCAGCAAGGCTTCCCCTGGGGCTGAAGCTTTCTTT. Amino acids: CASSKASPGAEAFF.

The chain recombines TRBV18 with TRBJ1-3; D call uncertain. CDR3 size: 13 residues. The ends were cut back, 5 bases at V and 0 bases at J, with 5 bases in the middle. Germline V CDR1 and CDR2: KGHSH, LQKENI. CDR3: CASSVNSGNTIYF. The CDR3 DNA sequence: TGTGCCAGCTCAGTCAACTCTGGAAACACCATATATTTT.

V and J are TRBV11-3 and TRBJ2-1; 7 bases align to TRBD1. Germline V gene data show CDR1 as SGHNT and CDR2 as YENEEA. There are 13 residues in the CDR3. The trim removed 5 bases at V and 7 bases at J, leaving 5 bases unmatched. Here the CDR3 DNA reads TGTGCCAGCAGCCGGGACAGTACGAATGAGCAGTTCTTC. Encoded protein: CASSRDSTNEQFF.

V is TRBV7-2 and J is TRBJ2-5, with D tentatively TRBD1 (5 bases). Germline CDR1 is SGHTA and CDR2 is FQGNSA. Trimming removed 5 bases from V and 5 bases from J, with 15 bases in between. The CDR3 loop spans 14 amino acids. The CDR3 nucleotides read TGTGCCAGCAGCCCAGGGTGGGATAGGGAGACCCAGTACTTC. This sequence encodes CASSPGWDRETQYF. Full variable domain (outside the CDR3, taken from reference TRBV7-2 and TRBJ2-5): GAGVSQSPSNKVTEKGKDVELRCDPISGHTALYWYRQSLGQGLEFLIYFQGNSAPDKSGLPSDRFSAERTGGSVSTLTIQRTQQEDSAVYLCASSPGWDRETQYFGPGTRLLVL.

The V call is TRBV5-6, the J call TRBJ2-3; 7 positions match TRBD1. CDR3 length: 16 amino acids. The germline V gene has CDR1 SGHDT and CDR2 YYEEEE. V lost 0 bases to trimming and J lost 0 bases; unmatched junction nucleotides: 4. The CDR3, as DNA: TGTGCCAGCAGCTTGGTAACAGGGGAAAGCACAGATACGCAGTATTTT. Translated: CASSLVTGESTDTQYF. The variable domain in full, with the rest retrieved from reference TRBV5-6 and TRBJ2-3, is DAGVTQSPTHLIKTRGQQVTLRCSPKSGHDTVSWYQQALGQGPQFIFQYYEEEERQRGNFPDRFSGHQFPNYSSELNVNALLLGDSALYLCASSLVTGESTDTQYFGPGTRLTVL.

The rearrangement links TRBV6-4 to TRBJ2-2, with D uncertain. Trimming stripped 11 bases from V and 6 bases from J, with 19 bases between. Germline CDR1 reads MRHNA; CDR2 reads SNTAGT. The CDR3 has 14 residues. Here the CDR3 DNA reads TGTGCCCTGACGCCGGAATCGCGCGCCGGGGAGCTGTTTTTT. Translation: CALTPESRAGELFF.